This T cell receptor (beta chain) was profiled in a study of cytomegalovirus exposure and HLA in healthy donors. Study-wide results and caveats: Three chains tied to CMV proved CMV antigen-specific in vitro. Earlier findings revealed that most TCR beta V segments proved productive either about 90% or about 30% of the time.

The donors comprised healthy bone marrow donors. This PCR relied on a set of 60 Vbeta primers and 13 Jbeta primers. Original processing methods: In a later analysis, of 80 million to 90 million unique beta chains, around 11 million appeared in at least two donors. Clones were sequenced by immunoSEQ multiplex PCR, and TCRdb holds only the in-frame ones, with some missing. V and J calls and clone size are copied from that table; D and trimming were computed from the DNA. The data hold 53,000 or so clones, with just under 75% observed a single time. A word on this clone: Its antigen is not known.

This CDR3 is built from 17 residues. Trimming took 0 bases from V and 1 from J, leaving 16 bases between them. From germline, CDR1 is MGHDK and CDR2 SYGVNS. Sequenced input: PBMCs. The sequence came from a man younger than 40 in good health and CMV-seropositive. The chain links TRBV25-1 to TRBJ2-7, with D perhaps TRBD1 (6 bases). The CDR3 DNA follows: TGTGCCAGCAGTGAATATAGGGGCAGGGGTAGGTCCTACGAGCAGTACTTC. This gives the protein CASSEYRGRGRSYEQYF.